The clone carrying this TCR beta chain was observed many times. Exclusion of a patient resulted from uncontrolled infection, other autoimmune disease, pregnancy or lactation. PBMCs stemmed from around 10 ml fresh peripheral blood. The CDR3 has 15 residues. Germline CDR1 SGHNT, CDR2 YENEEA. V was shortened by 1 base and J by 8 bases, with 16 bases between the two germline ends. What was amplified from RNA transcripts were TCR beta CDR3 regions. First-round RT-PCR targeting the TCR CDR3 was performed with the HTBI primer set. TCRdb called the multiplex PCR reads again in MiXCR, with one record for every CDR3 protein. The table shows 530,000 or so distinct CDR3 sequences, with roughly a sixth occurring only once. The source of the sample is a study of T cells in Graves' hyperthyroidism and ophthalmopathy.

Source material: blood. This rearrangement joins TRBV11-3 to TRBJ2-3; D might be TRBD1 or TRBD2, each matching 5 bases. This clonotype was sampled from a woman aged 18-29 years with Graves' ophthalmopathy. CDR3: CASSLGAPGGGTQYF. CDR3 in DNA: TGTGCCAGCAGCTTAGGGGCGCCAGGTGGGGGTACGCAGTATTTT.